This is a list of T cell receptor beta chains from one sample in a study of T cell responses to AZD1222 COVID-19 vaccine. Clones were read by immunoSEQ multiplex PCR, and TCRdb kept only the in-frame ones, dropping some. The sample holds roughly 150,000 clones, 85% to 95% seen once. Sequenced material: peripheral blood, taken on day 0 of AZD1222 vaccination. These receptors were taken from an adult in good health. CDR3s include the opening cysteine and the closing phenylalanine or tryptophan. A D gene is named only where the DNA matches it firmly. Expanded clones get a size class; other rows say once, few or many, or leave the size out.

J gene | D gene | clone size | V gene | CDR3 DNA | CDR3 protein
TRBJ1-4 | - | - | TRBV5-5 | TGTGCCAGCAGCCCCGGGCCTCCGGTCAATGAAAAACTGTTTTTT | CASSPGPPVNEKLFF
TRBJ1-6 | - | - | TRBV5-4 | TGTGCCAGCAGCTTGGAAGCGGGGGATAATTCACCCCTCCACTTT | CASSLEAGDNSPLHF
TRBJ2-7 | - | - | TRBV6-5 | TGTGCCAGCAGTTACTCCCTAGAATCTTCCTACGAGCAGTACTTC | CASSYSLESSYEQYF
TRBJ1-3 | TRBD1 | - | TRBV28 | TGTGCCAGCAGCCTCTTGACAGGGAGTTCTTCCTCTGGAAACACCATATATTTT | CASSLLTGSSSSGNTIYF
TRBJ1-6 | TRBD1 | - | TRBV28 | TGTGCCAGCAGTTTGGGGACAGGGTCCTTCTCACCCCTCCACTTT | CASSLGTGSFSPLHF
TRBJ1-1 | - | - | TRBV18 | TGTGCCAGTACCGGGGGCACGAACACTGAAGCTTTCTTT | CASTGGTNTEAFF
TRBJ1-1 | - | - | TRBV7-8 | TGTGCCAGCAGCTTAGAGTTGGGCAGGGGTTCGAACACTGAAGCTTTCTTT | CASSLELGRGSNTEAFF
TRBJ1-1 | - | few | TRBV5-1 | TGCGCCAGCAGCTTTACCGAGGGTGGCACTGAAGCTTTCTTT | CASSFTEGGTEAFF
TRBJ2-2 | - | few | TRBV18 | TGTGCCAGCTCACCTAGCACCGGGGAGCTGTTTTTT | CASSPSTGELFF
TRBJ1-4 | - | - | TRBV7-9 | TGTGCCAGCAGCTTAGACCAAGAGAAACTGTTTTTT | CASSLDQEKLFF
TRBJ2-7 | TRBD1 | - | TRBV19 | TGTGCCAGTAGTTGGGGGGACAGGGGCCACGAGCAGTACTTC | CASSWGDRGHEQYF
TRBJ2-6 | TRBD1 | once | TRBV27 | TGTGCCAGCAGTTCCCCGGAGGACAGGGGGCAGGATGGGGCCAACGTCCTGACTTTC | CASSSPEDRGQDGANVLTF
TRBJ2-3 | - | once | TRBV12-5 | TGTGCTAGTGGTTCACCCCCGGAACATACGCAGTATTTT | CASGSPPEHTQYF
TRBJ1-2 | TRBD1 | - | TRBV4-3 | TGCGCCAGCAGCCAAGAAATCGGGACAGGCTATGGCTACACCTTC | CASSQEIGTGYGYTF